This T cell receptor (beta chain) was obtained from a study of human T cells and chemical hapten exposure. Study findings and constraints: Alopecia affecting every donor means their immune response may not match healthy people's.

This clonotype was counted ten times or more. No antigen is known for it. Time point denoted: patch test 2, 6 weeks after DPC sensitization. Treatment given: therapeutic diphenylcyclopropenone sensitization with weekly scalp DPC. Each patch-test visit's blood sample preceded patch application. TCRdb reprocessed the RACE reads via MiXCR and lists one record per CDR3 protein. The sample contains just over 350,000 distinct CDR3 sequences, about 6% of which appear only once. CDR3 size: 14 residues. V lost 3 bases and J lost 6, with 15 bases in between. Germline CDR1 and CDR2: KGHSH and LQKENI. The starting material was whole blood, obtained in connection with sensitization to the hapten diphenylcyclopropenone (DPC). This sequence originates from a woman younger than 35 with alopecia areata. Some clones in this sample may be carry-over from other donors' samples. The J gene is TRBJ2-7, the V gene TRBV18, with D maybe TRBD1 (6 bases). CDR3 bases: TGTGCCAGCTCACCGGGGGCGCGGACGGGCGAGCAGTACTTC. Translated: CASSPGARTGEQYF.